This T cell receptor (beta chain) was identified during a study of blood T cell repertoires in COVID-19. In the study overall: Samples taken during acute and convalescent COVID-19 were collected in the United States, Italy and Spain.

In the authors' workflow: The assay estimated nucleated cells by amplifying reference gene primers. Sequencing used immunoSEQ multiplex PCR; TCRdb keeps in-frame clones, though not all of them. The V and J calls and clone size are taken from that table; D and trimming were inferred from the DNA. Among fewer than 300,000 clones listed, 70% to 85% were seen once. Patients of the Seattle cohort, enrolled during active infection, were followed longitudinally. Between the trimmed V and J ends, which lost 2 bases and 1 base, there was a span of 8 bases. This CDR3 is 14 amino acids long. Germline V gene data show CDR1 as KGHSH and CDR2 as LQKENI.

The clonotype originates from a human donor with COVID-19, enrolled during active disease. The donor label of this sample is uncertain. This chain uses TRBV18 with TRBJ1-1; tentative D call: TRBD1 (6 bases). Input material: peripheral blood. CDR3 in amino acids: CASSPWTENTEAFF. CDR3 DNA sequence: TGTGCCAGCTCACCATGGACAGAGAACACTGAAGCTTTCTTT. Supplemented by reference TRBV18 and TRBJ1-1, the full variable domain reads NAGVMQNPRHLVRRRGQEARLRCSPMKGHSHVYWYRQLPEEGLKFMVYLQKENIIDESGMPKERFSAEFPKEGPSILRIQQVVRGDSAAYFCASSPWTENTEAFFGQGTRLTVV.